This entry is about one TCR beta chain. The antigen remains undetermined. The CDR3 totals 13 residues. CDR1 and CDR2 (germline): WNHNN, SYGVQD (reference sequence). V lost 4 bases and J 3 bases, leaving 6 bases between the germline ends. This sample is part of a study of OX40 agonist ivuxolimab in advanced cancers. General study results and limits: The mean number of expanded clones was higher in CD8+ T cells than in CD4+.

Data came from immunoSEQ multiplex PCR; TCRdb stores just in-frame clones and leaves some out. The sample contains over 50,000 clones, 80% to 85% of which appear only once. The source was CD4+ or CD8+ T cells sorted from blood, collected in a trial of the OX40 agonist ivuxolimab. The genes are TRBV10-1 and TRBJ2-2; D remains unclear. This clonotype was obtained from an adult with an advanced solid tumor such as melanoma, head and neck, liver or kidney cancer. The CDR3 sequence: CASSGQHTGELFF. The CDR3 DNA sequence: TGCGCCAGCAGTGGGCAGCACACCGGGGAGCTGTTTTTT.